This T cell receptor beta chain was documented in a study of beta chain features in type 1 diabetes. Overall study results and limits: Across all four CD4+ subsets, people with type 1 diabetes showed modestly shorter TCRB CDR3s. Insertions at VDJ junctions were less frequent in type 1 diabetes patients. These patients also deleted more nucleotides at the same junctions.

With respect to this clone: Its antigen is undetermined.

Expressed TCRB transcripts were sequenced, since all the RNA that had been isolated was reverse transcribed. Average reads for naive, central memory and regulatory T cell samples were about 4 million. Using immunoSEQ multiplex PCR, the repertoire was profiled, and TCRdb retains in-frame clones only, with some absent. The sample gives some 250,000 clones, approximately 10% of which show up once; around 0.017% is in the top ten. Via CD45RO/CCR7/CD25/CD127/CD95/CD27, cells of the CD4+ naive, central memory, regulatory and stem cell-like memory subsets were sorted. Sorted populations were all over 95% pure. V gave up 5 bases and J gave up 3 bases; unmatched junction bases: 7. The CDR3 has 16 residues. Germline V gives CDR1 SGHTA, CDR2 FQGNSA.

The sequence was collected from a young man with type 1 diabetes. The chain has TRBV7-2 and TRBJ2-2; TRBD2 matches at 9 bases. Sequences were obtained from naive CD4+ T cells from blood. CDR3: CASSKIAGADTGELFF. CDR3 bases: TGTGCCAGCAGCAAAATAGCGGGGGCGGACACCGGGGAGCTGTTTTTT.